This TCR beta chain was obtained from a study of tumor-infiltrating lymphocytes in primary liver carcinoma. The source of the blood RNA was unsorted whole blood, and germline DNA was extracted as well. The researchers produced TCR beta cDNA from 400 to 650 ng total RNA with a constant-region primer. A slightly modified ARM-PCR protocol with three nested multiplex PCR rounds produced these TCR beta libraries. Rounds one and two of PCR, each of 10 to 11 cycles, were primed with TRBV1-TRBV30 forward primers and a C-beta reverse primer. A single record per CDR3 protein comes from TCRdb applying MiXCR to the multiplex PCR reads. The sample records 180,000 or so distinct CDR3 sequences, roughly 60% being singletons. This clonotype has more than one count but fewer than ten. This CDR3 region has 15 residues. Germline V gene sequence: CDR1 MNHEY, CDR2 SVGAGI. V was pared by 2 bases and J by 2 bases, with 13 bases between.

The specimen sequenced was peripheral blood. The chain couples TRBV6-5 to TRBJ2-7; D tentatively reads TRBD1 or TRBD2 (5 bases each). The sequence derives from a man in his forties with primary liver carcinoma and hepatitis B virus infection. The CDR3 DNA reads as TGTGCCAGCAGTTACGGGGCGGAGGCCGCCTACGAGCAGTACTTC. Its translation: CASSYGAEAAYEQYF.